The T cell receptor (beta chain) described here comes from a study of CD8 T cells in Susac syndrome. Study-wide results and caveats: Individuals included in the TCR sequencing and HLA analysis were acknowledged by the study to be relatively few in number.

V shed 2 bases, J shed 7 bases, and the junction held 10 bases outside the gene matches. The germline CDR1 and CDR2 sequences are MGHRA and YSYEKL. This CDR3 is built from 17 residues. Negative isolation yielded CD8+ and CD4+ T cells; FACS enriched TEMRA cells. For this clonotype: Its antigen is undetermined.

Random hexamers were used to reverse transcribe an amount of roughly 0.45 to 1 ug RNA. The method of amplification for TCR beta CDR3 was immunoSEQ multiplex PCR, covering 54 Vbeta and 13 Jbeta. TCRdb re-called the immunoSEQ multiplex PCR reads through MiXCR, storing one row per CDR3 protein. This sample has some 250,000 distinct CDR3 sequences, with 95% to 97% found just once. The sequenced sample consisted of CD4+ T cells from PBMCs. V is TRBV4-1 and J is TRBJ2-7; 14 positions match TRBD2. The receptor was isolated from a human donor with Susac syndrome. CDR3 bases: TGCGCCAGCAGCCAAACGGGACTAGCGGGGGCCTCGCAAGAGCAGTACTTC. Translation: CASSQTGLAGASQEQYF.